These 27 T cell receptor beta chains were all obtained from the same sample, sequenced in a study of T cell repertoires in cytomegalovirus infection. TCRdb called the reads again in MiXCR, with one record for every CDR3 protein. The profile covers tens of thousands of distinct CDR3 sequences, with just under 4% appearing a single time and roughly a fifth taken by the ten largest. Sequencing input: PBMCs. Source of these receptors: a human donor in good health (CMV status not recorded). Some clones in this sample may be carry-over from other donors' samples.

This clonotype was counted at least ten times. This chain links TRBV15 with TRBJ1-1, with TRBD1 matching 7 bases. CDR3 size: 18 residues. V was pared by 0 bases and J by 5 bases, with 15 bases of the junction left unmatched. Germline V CDR1 and CDR2: LNHNV, YYDKDF (reference sequence). The CDR3 sequence is CATSRDLGVTGLLTEAFF. CDR3 in DNA: TGTGCCACCAGCAGAGATCTAGGGGTGACAGGGCTGTTGACTGAAGCTTTCTTT.

The sample holds a few counts of this clonotype. The genes are TRBV7-2 and TRBJ2-5, with D perhaps being TRBD1 or TRBD2 (7 bases each). This CDR3 contains 14 residues. CDR1 is SGHTA and CDR2 is FQGNSA in the germline V gene. The V gene lost 1 base and the J gene lost 6 bases, with 12 bases spanning the gap. CDR3 loop: CASSLGGRGQTQYF. The DNA of the CDR3 is TGTGCCAGCAGCTTAGGAGGGAGGGGGCAGACCCAGTACTTC.

This clonotype was seen repeatedly, ten times or more. The rearrangement links TRBV7-2 to TRBJ1-5; 7 nucleotides align to TRBD1. Germline V gene data show CDR1 as SGHTA and CDR2 as FQGNSA. The CDR3 runs 14 residues. V shed 5 bases, J shed 5 bases, and the junction held 6 bases outside the gene matches. The CDR3 spells CASSPQGTYQPQHF. The CDR3 bases are TGTGCCAGCAGCCCACAGGGGACCTATCAGCCCCAGCATTTT.

In this sample, this clonotype turned up many times. The genes are TRBV5-1 and TRBJ2-1, with 8 bases matching TRBD2. The ends lost 6 bases at V and 8 bases at J; junction bases unmatched: 10. This CDR3 region has 14 residues. CDR1 is SGHRS and CDR2 is YFSETQ in the germline V gene. DNA of the CDR3: TGCGCCAGCAAGCTGAGCGGGAGAGTGGATGAGCAGTTCTTC. Translating it yields CASKLSGRVDEQFF.

Many counts were recorded for this clonotype. The rearrangement joins TRBV7-2 to TRBJ2-2; D is undetermined. The germline V gene encodes CDR1 SGHTA and CDR2 FQGNSA. V was pared by 0 bases and J by 6 bases, with 14 bases between. CDR3 length equals 16 residues. For the CDR3, the DNA is TGTGCCAGCAGCTTAGCTCCCTTTTCCCCCCCCGGGGAGCTGTTTTTT. Amino acid sequence: CASSLAPFSPPGELFF.

There are many counts of this clonotype. The chain uses TRBV11-2 and TRBJ2-3, with 9 bases that match TRBD2. The length of the CDR3 is 16 residues. Losses at the gene ends were 5 bases for V and 1 base for J; bases not matched to a gene: 7. CDR1 SGHAT and CDR2 FQNNGV come from the germline V gene. The DNA of the CDR3 is TGTGCCAGCAGCCCCTGGATAGCGGGGGGCACAGATACGCAGTATTTT. Translating gives CASSPWIAGGTDTQYF.

This clonotype was detected ten times or more. J is TRBJ1-1 and V is TRBV6-1; TRBD1 is a possible D gene (5 bases). This CDR3 spans 13 amino acids. Trimming pared 0 bases from V and 8 bases from J, leaving 10 bases between. CDR1 and CDR2 (germline): MNHNS, SASEGT. The DNA of the CDR3 is TGTGCCAGCAGTGAAGCGCTTGGGGGAGAAGCTTTCTTT. Its translation is CASSEALGGEAFF.

This clonotype was observed at least ten times. The gene calls are TRBV7-8 and TRBJ1-1; D ambiguous. CDR3 length: 15 residues. Germline V gene data show CDR1 as SGHVS and CDR2 as FQNEAQ. Deletions cut 1 base from V and 2 bases from J, with 11 bases between. The CDR3 nucleotides are TGTGCCAGCAGCTTAGAGGTGGGCGGAAACACTGAAGCTTTCTTT. Amino acids: CASSLEVGGNTEAFF. The full variable domain, with the rest looked up from reference TRBV7-8 and TRBJ1-1, is GAGVSQSPRYKVAKRGQDVALRCDPISGHVSLFWYQQALGQGPEFLTYFQNEAQLDKSGLPSDRFFAERPEGSVSTLKIQRTQQEDSAVYLCASSLEVGGNTEAFFGQGTRLTVV.

In its sample, this clonotype was seen many times. The chain employs TRBV7-2 and TRBJ2-7, with D possibly TRBD2 on 5 matching bases. There are 14 residues in the CDR3. The germline V gene encodes CDR1 SGHTA and CDR2 FQGNSA. V was pared by 6 bases and J by 5 bases, with 17 bases between. Here the CDR3 reads CASRPTPSGNEQYF. CDR3 nucleotides: TGTGCCAGCAGACCCACTCCCTCGGGGAACGAGCAGTACTTC.

This clonotype was counted ten times or more. The J gene is TRBJ1-4, the V gene TRBV7-2, with D unresolved. V was clipped by 3 bases and J by 3 bases, with 20 bases between them. Germline V gene sequence: CDR1 SGHTA, CDR2 FQGNSA. This CDR3 is 18 amino acids long. CDR3 bases: TGTGCCAGCAGCTTCTCTCGGATCAACCGAGGGTCTAATGAAAAACTGTTTTTT. Translation: CASSFSRINRGSNEKLFF.

This clonotype came up many times. V usage is TRBV7-2 and J usage is TRBJ2-7; 9 bases match TRBD2. Germline loops: CDR1 SGHTA, CDR2 FQGNSA. V shed 5 bases and J 0 bases; nucleotides not matched to a gene: 5. The CDR3 has 15 amino acids. The CDR3 sequence is CASSRSGGYSYEQYF. The DNA of the CDR3 is TGTGCCAGCAGCAGGAGCGGGGGGTACTCCTACGAGCAGTACTTC.

This clonotype was observed many times. CDR3 sequence: CASSHNKAFPKIHYEQYF. As DNA, the CDR3 is TGTGCCAGCAGCCACAACAAGGCCTTTCCGAAGATACATTACGAGCAGTACTTC. J is TRBJ2-7 and V is TRBV7-2; no clear D. Trimming removed 5 bases at V and 4 bases at J, with 27 bases between. Germline V CDR1 and CDR2: SGHTA, FQGNSA. The length of the CDR3 is 18 residues.

This clonotype was observed at least ten times. The chain uses TRBV7-6 and TRBJ2-3; the D is unclear. The CDR3 has 12 residues. The V end was cut by 6 bases, the J end by 2 bases, with 6 bases between. CDR1 SGHVS and CDR2 FNYEAQ come from the germline V gene. The CDR3 loop is CASRSYTDTQYF. The CDR3 DNA follows: TGTGCCAGCAGGTCGTACACAGATACGCAGTATTTT.

This clonotype was seen many times. The chain recombines TRBV6-8 with TRBJ2-1; D is ambiguous. V gave up 0 bases and J gave up 9 bases, with 12 bases separating them. The length of the CDR3 is 14 residues. Germline V gene data show CDR1 as MNHGY and CDR2 as SAAAGT. CDR3 amino acids: CASSYSVGRFEQFF. In nucleotides, the CDR3 is TGTGCCAGCAGTTACTCGGTGGGCCGCTTTGAGCAGTTCTTC.

This clonotype was detected ten times or more. The rearrangement uses TRBV6-5 and TRBJ2-1; 7 nucleotides align to TRBD2. Trimming cost V 0 bases and J 10 bases; bases outside gene matches: 3. This CDR3 has 13 residues. The germline CDR1 and CDR2 sequences are MNHEY and SVGAGI. CDR3 in amino acids: CASSYSLGGEQFF. The CDR3 DNA is TGTGCCAGCAGTTACTCGTTGGGAGGGGAGCAGTTCTTC.

This clonotype was detected many times. The chain recombines TRBV7-2 with TRBJ2-3; D not certain. The CDR3 is made up of 13 amino acids. From germline, CDR1 is SGHTA and CDR2 FQGNSA. The V gene lost 1 base and the J gene lost 1 base, with 3 bases spanning the gap. The CDR3 loop is CASSLVGTDTQYF. The CDR3 DNA sequence: TGTGCCAGCAGCTTAGTTGGCACAGATACGCAGTATTTT.

This clonotype was observed many times. The J gene is TRBJ2-5, the V gene TRBV7-2, with D possibly TRBD1 on 8 matching bases. CDR1 SGHTA and CDR2 FQGNSA come from the germline V gene. V dropped 0 bases and J dropped 4 bases, with 12 bases sitting between them. This CDR3 region has 15 residues. The chain's CDR3 is CASSLATGGAETQYF. Here the CDR3 DNA reads TGTGCCAGCAGCTTAGCAACAGGGGGGGCAGAGACCCAGTACTTC.

The CDR3 protein is CASSFSDSGNTIYF. In DNA form, the CDR3 reads TGTGCCAGCAGCTTTTCGGACTCTGGAAACACCATATATTTT. The V and J genes are TRBV7-9 and TRBJ1-3; D not resolved. Germline V CDR1 and CDR2: SEHNR, FQNEAQ (reference sequence). V lost 3 bases and J 0 bases, leaving 6 bases between the germline ends. This CDR3 is 14 amino acids long. Looking up the rest from reference TRBV7-9 and TRBJ1-3 gives the full variable domain: DTGVSQNPRHKITKRGQNVTFRCDPISEHNRLYWYRQTLGQGPEFLTYFQNEAQLEKSRLLSDRFSAERPKGSFSTLEIQRTEQGDSAMYLCASSFSDSGNTIYFGEGSWLTVV.

This clonotype was seen repeatedly, ten times or more. V gene TRBV6-5 combines with J gene TRBJ2-2, with D tentatively TRBD2 (6 bases). This CDR3 is 16 amino acids long. Trimming took off 6 bases at V and 1 base at J, with 15 bases between the two ends. Germline loops: CDR1 MNHEY, CDR2 SVGAGI. The CDR3 here is CASRLLGLLNTGELFF. Written as DNA, the CDR3 is TGTGCCAGCAGACTACTGGGACTCTTGAACACCGGGGAGCTGTTTTTT.

This clonotype was seen many times. This chain joins TRBV7-2 and TRBJ2-1, with 9 bases fitting TRBD2. The CDR3 is made up of 16 amino acids. V dropped 4 bases and J dropped 4; count of bases not matched to a gene: 8. Per germline, CDR1 SGHTA and CDR2 FQGNSA. CDR3 nucleotides: TGTGCCAGCAGCTCCCAGGGGCTAGCGGGGTACAATGAGCAGTTCTTC. It is translated as CASSSQGLAGYNEQFF.

This clonotype was recorded at least ten times. This chain uses TRBV19 with TRBJ1-1, with a weak D call TRBD1 (5 bases). The germline V gene has CDR1 LNHDA and CDR2 SQIVND (reference sequence). The CDR3 spans 13 residues. V was pared by 2 bases and J by 12 bases, with 16 bases between. The CDR3 loop is CASSISGTRRTFF. CDR3 sequence (DNA): TGTGCCAGTAGTATAAGCGGGACCCGGAGAACTTTCTTT.

This clonotype occurred many times. This chain uses TRBV7-2 with TRBJ2-7, with 11 bases aligning to TRBD2. The V segment lost 4 bases and the J segment 3 bases; nucleotides outside the gene matches: 8. The CDR3 length is 16 residues. Looked up from germline, CDR1 is SGHTA and CDR2 is FQGNSA. Written as DNA, the CDR3 is TGTGCCAGCAGCTGGACTAGCGGGTCTCAAGTCTACGAGCAGTACTTC. Amino acid sequence: CASSWTSGSQVYEQYF.

This clonotype was recorded at least ten times. The chain employs TRBV7-3 and TRBJ2-1; 8 bases are a match to TRBD1. This CDR3 comprises 13 residues. CDR1 is SGHTA, CDR2 FQGTGA, per germline. The V and J ends lost 5 bases and 7 bases, in that order; junction bases with no gene match: 4. CDR3 sequence (DNA): TGTGCCAGCAGCGTAGACAGGGGAAATGAGCAGTTCTTC. Its translation is CASSVDRGNEQFF.

This clonotype came up a few times. The gene calls are TRBV5-1 and TRBJ1-6; unclear D gene. V was shortened by 0 bases and J by 0 bases, with 7 bases between the two germline ends. Germline V gene sequence: CDR1 SGHRS, CDR2 YFSETQ. The CDR3 contains 16 residues. As DNA, the CDR3 is TGCGCCAGCAGCTTGGACTCGAGCTCCTATAATTCACCCCTCCACTTT. Protein: CASSLDSSSYNSPLHF.

In regard to this clonotype: One junction end disagrees with the germline gene, perhaps due to a read error. The rearrangement uses TRBV7-2 and TRBJ2-1; D might be TRBD1 (6 bases). The CDR3 runs to 12 residues. Per germline, CDR1 SGHTA and CDR2 FQGNSA. The chain's CDR3 is CASSLPGTSDSF. The CDR3 coding sequence is TGTGCCAGCAGCTTACCCGGGACGTCGGACAGCTTC.

This clonotype showed up many times. The chain uses TRBV6-1 and TRBJ1-1; 7 bases agree with TRBD1. The CDR3 is made up of 13 amino acids. With 2 bases clipped from V and 11 bases from J, the junction kept 8 bases outside the gene matches. Germline loops: CDR1 MNHNS, CDR2 SASEGT. The CDR3 DNA reads TGTGCCAGCAGTGAAAAGATACAGGGGTTTGCTTTCTTT. Protein sequence: CASSEKIQGFAFF.

This clonotype was picked up many times. The chain joins TRBV7-3 to TRBJ1-3, with 7 bases fitting TRBD1. The J segment lost 4 bases and the V segment lost 5 bases, leaving 20 bases of the junction unmatched. Looked up from germline, CDR1 is SGHTA and CDR2 is FQGTGA. The CDR3 sequence is 19 residues long. CDR3 in DNA: TGTGCCAGCAGCCGTCGACCGGGACAGCAAGTAGAGGAGGGAAACACCATATATTTT. This codes for CASSRRPGQQVEEGNTIYF.